This T cell receptor beta chain was obtained from a study of T cells in Graves' hyperthyroidism and ophthalmopathy. Study conclusions and caveats: Appearing also in blood were most of the thyroid clonotypes expanded above 0.001.

Diagnosing involved the use of clinical symptoms, serum thyroxine and TRAb, thyroid ultrasound and orbital computed tomography. This clonotype has a count of ten or more. The antigen is not known. There were TCR beta CDR3 regions amplified from RNA transcripts. HTBI primers were used for first-round RT-PCR of the TCR CDR3. One entry per CDR3 protein results from TCRdb running MiXCR on the multiplex PCR reads. The sample carries more than 300,000 distinct CDR3 sequences, 15% to 20% recorded once. Trimming took 1 base from V and 4 from J, leaving 7 bases between them. Germline CDR1 and CDR2: LGHDT and YNNKEL (reference sequence). This CDR3 region has 13 residues.

This clonotype was sampled from a woman in her 30s with Graves' hyperthyroidism that later progressed to Graves' ophthalmopathy. The chain carries TRBV3-1 and TRBJ2-5; no clear D gene. Sequencing was carried out using blood. DNA for the CDR3: TGTGCCAGCAGCCAAGCGGTCACAGAGACCCAGTACTTC. As protein: CASSQAVTETQYF.